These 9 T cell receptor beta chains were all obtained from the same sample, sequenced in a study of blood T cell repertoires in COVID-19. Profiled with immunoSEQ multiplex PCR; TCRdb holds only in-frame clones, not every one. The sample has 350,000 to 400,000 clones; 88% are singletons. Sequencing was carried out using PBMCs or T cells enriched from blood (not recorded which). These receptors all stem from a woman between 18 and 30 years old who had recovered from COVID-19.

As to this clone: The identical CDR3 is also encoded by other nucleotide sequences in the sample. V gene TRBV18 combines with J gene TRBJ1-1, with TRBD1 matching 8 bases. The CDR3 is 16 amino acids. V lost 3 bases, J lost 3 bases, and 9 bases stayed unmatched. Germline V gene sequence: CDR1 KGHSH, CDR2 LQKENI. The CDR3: CASSPTGTGGHTEAFF. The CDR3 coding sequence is TGTGCCAGCTCACCGACCGGGACAGGTGGTCACACTGAAGCTTTCTTT.

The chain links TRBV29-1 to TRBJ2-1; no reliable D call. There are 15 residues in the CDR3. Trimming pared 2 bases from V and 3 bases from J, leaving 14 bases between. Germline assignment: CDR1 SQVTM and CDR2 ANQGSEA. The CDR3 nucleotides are TGCAGCGTTGAATCCTACAGCTCCTTCTACAATGAGCAGTTCTTC. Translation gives CSVESYSSFYNEQFF.

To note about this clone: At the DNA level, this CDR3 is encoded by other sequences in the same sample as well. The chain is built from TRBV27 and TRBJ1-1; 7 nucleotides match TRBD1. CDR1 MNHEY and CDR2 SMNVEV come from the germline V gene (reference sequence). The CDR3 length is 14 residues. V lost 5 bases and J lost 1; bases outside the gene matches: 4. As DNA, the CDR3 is TGTGCCAGCAGTCAGACAGGGACGAACACTGAAGCTTTCTTT. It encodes CASSQTGTNTEAFF.

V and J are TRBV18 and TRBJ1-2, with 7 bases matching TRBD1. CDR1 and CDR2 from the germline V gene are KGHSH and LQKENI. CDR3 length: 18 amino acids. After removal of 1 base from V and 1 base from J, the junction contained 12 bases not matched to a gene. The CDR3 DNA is TGTGCCAGCTCACCACAGAGACAGGGAGTATCCCGTAACTATGGCTACACCTTC. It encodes CASSPQRQGVSRNYGYTF.

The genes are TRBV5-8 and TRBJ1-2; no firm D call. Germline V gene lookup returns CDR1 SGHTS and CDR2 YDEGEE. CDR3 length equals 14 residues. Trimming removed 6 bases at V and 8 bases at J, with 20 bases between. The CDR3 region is CASTLPPGAEGYTF. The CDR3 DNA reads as TGTGCCAGCACTCTTCCCCCCGGCGCGGAGGGCTACACCTTC.

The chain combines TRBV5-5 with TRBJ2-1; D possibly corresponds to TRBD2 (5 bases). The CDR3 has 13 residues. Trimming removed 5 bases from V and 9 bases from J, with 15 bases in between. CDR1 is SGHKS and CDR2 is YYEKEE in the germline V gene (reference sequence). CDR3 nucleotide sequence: TGTGCCAGCAGTTTCATGGTTGAGGGTGAGCAGTTCTTC. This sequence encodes CASSFMVEGEQFF.

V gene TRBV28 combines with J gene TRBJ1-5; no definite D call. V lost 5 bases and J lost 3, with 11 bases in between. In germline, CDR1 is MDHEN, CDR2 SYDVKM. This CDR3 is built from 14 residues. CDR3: CASSLRFNNQPQHF. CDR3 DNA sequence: TGTGCCAGCAGTCTCCGGTTTAACAATCAGCCCCAGCATTTT.

The CDR3: CASSLTPYGYTF. DNA of the CDR3: TGTGCCAGCAGCCTGACACCCTATGGCTACACCTTC. The chain employs TRBV12-3 or TRBV12-4 and TRBJ1-2; D remains unclear. The CDR3 spans 12 residues. The germline V and J ends were trimmed by 6 bases and 4 bases, with 9 bases remaining between them.

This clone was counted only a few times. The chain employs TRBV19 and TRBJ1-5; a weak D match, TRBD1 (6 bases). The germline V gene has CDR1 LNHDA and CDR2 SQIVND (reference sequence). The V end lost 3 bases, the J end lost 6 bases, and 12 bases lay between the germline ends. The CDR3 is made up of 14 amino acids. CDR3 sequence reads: CASSISQGGQPQHF. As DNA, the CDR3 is TGTGCCAGTAGTATCTCACAGGGCGGTCAGCCCCAGCATTTT.